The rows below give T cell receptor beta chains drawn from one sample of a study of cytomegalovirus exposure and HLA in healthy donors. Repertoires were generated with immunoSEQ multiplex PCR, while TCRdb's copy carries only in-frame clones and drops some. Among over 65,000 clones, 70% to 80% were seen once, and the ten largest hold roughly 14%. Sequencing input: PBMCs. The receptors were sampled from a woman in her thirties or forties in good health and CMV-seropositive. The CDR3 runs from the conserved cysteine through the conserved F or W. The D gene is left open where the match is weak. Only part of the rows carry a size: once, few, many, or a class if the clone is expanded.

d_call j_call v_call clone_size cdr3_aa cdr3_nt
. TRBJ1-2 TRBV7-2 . CASSSLVGARVRYTF TGTGCCAGCAGCTCCCTAGTCGGCGCCAGAGTACGCTACACCTTC
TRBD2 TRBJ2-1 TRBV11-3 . CASSLVSGAPGEQFF TGTGCCAGCAGCTTAGTAAGCGGGGCCCCAGGTGAGCAGTTCTTC
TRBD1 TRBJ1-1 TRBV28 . CASSFPRLYRGHPGAFF TGTGCCAGCAGTTTCCCTAGGTTGTACAGGGGTCACCCGGGAGCTTTCTTT
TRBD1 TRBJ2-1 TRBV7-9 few CASSLRDRGYNEQFF TGTGCCAGCAGCTTACGGGACAGGGGCTACAATGAGCAGTTCTTC
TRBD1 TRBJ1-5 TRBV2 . CASRGGQGKQQPQHF TGTGCCAGCAGGGGGGGACAGGGCAAACAACAGCCCCAGCATTTT
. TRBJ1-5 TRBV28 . CASSFLRGQPQHF TGTGCCAGCAGTTTTCTCCGGGGTCAGCCCCAGCATTTT
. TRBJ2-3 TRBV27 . CASSLTGLITDTQYF TGTGCCAGCAGTTTAACGGGACTGATCACAGATACGCAGTATTTT
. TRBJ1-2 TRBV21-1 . CASNHPGTAVINYGYTF TGTGCCAGCAATCATCCCGGGACAGCCGTTATCAACTATGGCTACACCTTC
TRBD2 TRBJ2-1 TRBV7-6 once CASSPGRGLQEQFF TGTGCCAGCAGCCCCGGAAGGGGACTACAGGAGCAGTTCTTC
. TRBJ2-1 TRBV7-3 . CASQAYADSYNEQFF TGTGCCAGCCAAGCTTACGCGGATTCCTACAATGAGCAGTTCTTC
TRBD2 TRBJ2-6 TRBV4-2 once CASSQDRRGSGANVLTF TGTGCCAGCAGCCAAGACAGGCGGGGGTCTGGGGCCAACGTCCTGACTTTC
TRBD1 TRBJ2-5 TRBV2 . CASSEGRQGGETQYF TGTGCCAGCAGTGAAGGCCGACAGGGCGGGGAGACCCAGTACTTC
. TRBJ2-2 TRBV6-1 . CASSDRVGRTGELFF TGTGCCAGCAGTGACAGGGTGGGTCGTACCGGGGAGCTGTTTTTT
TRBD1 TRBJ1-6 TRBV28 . CASSLFPLTGNNSPLHF TGTGCCAGCAGTTTATTCCCCCTGACAGGGAACAATTCACCCCTCCACTTT
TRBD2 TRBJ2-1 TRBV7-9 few CASMEMGTSGNNEQFF TGTGCCAGCATGGAGATGGGGACTAGCGGAAACAATGAGCAGTTCTTC
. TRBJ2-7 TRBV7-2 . CASSSSSYEQYF TGTGCCAGCAGCTCGAGCTCCTACGAGCAGTACTTC
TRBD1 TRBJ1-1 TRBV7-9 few CASSKRQGAGTEAFF TGTGCCAGCAGCAAAAGACAGGGGGCGGGTACTGAAGCTTTCTTT
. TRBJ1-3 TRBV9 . CASQGSSTIYF TGTGCCAGCCAGGGATCAAGCACCATATATTTT
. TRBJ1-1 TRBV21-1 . CASRLVRDTNTEAFF TGTGCCAGCAGACTTGTCCGGGACACGAACACTGAAGCTTTCTTT
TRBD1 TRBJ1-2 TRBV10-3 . CAISETGDGYTF TGTGCCATCAGTGAGACAGGGGATGGCTACACCTTC
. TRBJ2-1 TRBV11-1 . CASSPGGQSQFF TGTGCCAGCAGCCCAGGCGGACAGTCCCAGTTCTTC
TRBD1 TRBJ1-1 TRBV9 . CASSPQGQTNTEAFF TGTGCCAGCAGCCCGCAGGGACAGACGAACACTGAAGCTTTCTTT
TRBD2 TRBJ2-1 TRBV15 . CATSRDLGTRSQVGFF TGTGCCACCAGCAGAGATCTTGGGACTAGATCACAAGTGGGGTTCTTC
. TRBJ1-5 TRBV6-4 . CASSPFGDQPQHF TGTGCCAGCAGCCCGTTCGGGGATCAGCCCCAGCATTTT
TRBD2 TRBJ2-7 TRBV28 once CASTVAGDHEQYF TGTGCCAGCACGGTAGCGGGAGATCACGAGCAGTACTTC
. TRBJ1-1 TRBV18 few CASSRETTEAFF TGTGCCAGCTCAAGGGAGACCACTGAAGCTTTCTTT
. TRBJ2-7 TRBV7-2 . CASSLSVYEQYF TGTGCCAGCAGCTTATCGGTCTACGAGCAGTACTTC
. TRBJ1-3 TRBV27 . CASSSPYSGNTIYF TGTGCCAGCAGTTCCCCGTATTCTGGAAACACCATATATTTT
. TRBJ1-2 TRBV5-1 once CASSLGRTNYGYTF TGCGCCAGCAGCTTGGGACGGACAAACTATGGCTACACCTTC
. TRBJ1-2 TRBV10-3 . CAISELDYYGYTF TGTGCCATCAGTGAGCTGGACTACTATGGCTACACCTTC
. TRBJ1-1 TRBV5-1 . CASSRRTDTSTEAFF TGCGCCAGCAGCCGACGGACAGACACGAGCACTGAAGCTTTCTTT
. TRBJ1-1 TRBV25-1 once CASSGSGNTEAFF TGTGCCAGCAGTGGCTCGGGGAACACTGAAGCTTTCTTT
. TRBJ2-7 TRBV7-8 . CASSLVRYEQYF TGTGCCAGCAGCTTAGTACGGTACGAGCAGTACTTC
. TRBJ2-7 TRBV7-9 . CASSLAEAGEQYF TGTGCCAGCAGCTTAGCAGAGGCGGGCGAGCAGTACTTC
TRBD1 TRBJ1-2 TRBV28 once CASKGTGKGGYTF TGTGCCAGCAAGGGGACAGGGAAGGGTGGCTACACCTTC
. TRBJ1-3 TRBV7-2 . CASSSRQGSSGNTIYF TGTGCCAGCAGTTCACGGCAGGGCTCATCTGGAAACACCATATATTTT
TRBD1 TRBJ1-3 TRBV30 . CAWSAPGTGLLSRSIYF TGTGCCTGGAGTGCACCCGGGACAGGACTTCTTTCAAGGTCCATATATTTT
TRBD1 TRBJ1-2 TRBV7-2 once CASSLVQGTGYGYTF TGTGCCAGCAGCTTAGTCCAAGGGACAGGGTATGGCTACACCTTC
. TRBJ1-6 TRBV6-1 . CASNVGGSPLHF TGTGCCAGCAATGTTGGCGGTTCACCCCTCCACTTT
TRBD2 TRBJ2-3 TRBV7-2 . CASSLGGAGAGDTQYF TGTGCCAGCAGCTTAGGTGGAGCGGGGGCCGGGGATACGCAGTATTTT
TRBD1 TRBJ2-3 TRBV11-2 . CASSARDREPTDTQYF TGTGCCAGCAGCGCACGGGACAGGGAACCCACAGATACGCAGTATTTT
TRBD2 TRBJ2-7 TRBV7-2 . CASSPEASGPYEQYF TGTGCCAGCAGCCCGGAGGCTAGCGGCCCTTACGAGCAGTACTTC
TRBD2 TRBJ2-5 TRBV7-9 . CASSRGLAGGPTETQYF TGTGCCAGCAGCAGAGGACTAGCGGGAGGGCCCACCGAGACCCAGTACTTC
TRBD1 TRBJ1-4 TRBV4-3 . CASSQIIHAGQLNEKLFF TGCGCCAGCAGCCAAATCATTCATGCGGGACAGCTAAATGAAAAACTGTTTTTT
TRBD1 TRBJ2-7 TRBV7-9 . CASSPKGDRANYEQYF TGTGCCAGCAGCCCCAAGGGGGACAGGGCAAACTACGAGCAGTACTTC
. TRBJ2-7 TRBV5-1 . CASSLGTSGWSYEQYF TGCGCCAGCAGCTTGGGGACCAGCGGGTGGTCCTACGAGCAGTACTTC
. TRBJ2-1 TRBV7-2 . CASSTLGEWFF TGTGCCAGCAGCACTCTGGGAGAATGGTTCTTC
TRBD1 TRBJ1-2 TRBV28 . CASSLFPGTASNYGYTF TGTGCCAGCAGTTTATTTCCTGGGACAGCCTCCAACTATGGCTACACCTTC
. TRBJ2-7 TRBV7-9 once CASSLGGSEQYF TGTGCCAGCAGCTTAGGAGGGAGCGAGCAGTACTTC
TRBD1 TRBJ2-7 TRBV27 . CASSFSGGPYEQYF TGTGCCAGCAGTTTTTCAGGGGGCCCCTACGAGCAGTACTTC
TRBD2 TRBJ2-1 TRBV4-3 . CASSQVRGAGGRPGSYNEQFF TGCGCCAGCAGCCAAGTCCGAGGGGCGGGAGGTCGTCCTGGATCCTACAATGAGCAGTTCTTC
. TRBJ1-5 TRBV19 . CASSWGQGSNQPQHF TGTGCCAGTAGCTGGGGGCAGGGTAGCAATCAGCCCCAGCATTTT
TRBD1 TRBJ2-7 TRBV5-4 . CASSLGGTGIYEQYF TGTGCCAGCAGCTTGGGTGGGACAGGGATCTACGAGCAGTACTTC
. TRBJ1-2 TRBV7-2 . CASSLISGASLVSDGYTF TGTGCCAGCAGCCTAATTTCCGGAGCGTCACTCGTTTCCGATGGCTACACCTTC
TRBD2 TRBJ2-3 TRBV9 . CASSAGTSGFSHTDTQYF TGTGCCAGCAGCGCCGGGACTAGCGGGTTCTCCCACACAGATACGCAGTATTTT
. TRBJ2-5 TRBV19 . CASSTGQTGQETQYF TGTGCCAGTAGTACGGGACAAACCGGGCAAGAGACCCAGTACTTC
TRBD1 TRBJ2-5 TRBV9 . CASSATGGVETQYF TGTGCCAGCAGCGCGACAGGGGGCGTAGAGACCCAGTACTTC
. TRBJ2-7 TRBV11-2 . CASSPENEQYF TGTGCCAGCAGCCCGGAGAACGAGCAGTACTTC
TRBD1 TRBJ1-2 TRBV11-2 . CASSPGTGLYGYTF TGTGCCAGCAGCCCAGGGACAGGGCTGTATGGCTACACCTTC
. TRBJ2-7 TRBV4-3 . CASSQVWGPSYEQYF TGCGCCAGCAGCCAAGTTTGGGGGCCGTCCTACGAGCAGTACTTC